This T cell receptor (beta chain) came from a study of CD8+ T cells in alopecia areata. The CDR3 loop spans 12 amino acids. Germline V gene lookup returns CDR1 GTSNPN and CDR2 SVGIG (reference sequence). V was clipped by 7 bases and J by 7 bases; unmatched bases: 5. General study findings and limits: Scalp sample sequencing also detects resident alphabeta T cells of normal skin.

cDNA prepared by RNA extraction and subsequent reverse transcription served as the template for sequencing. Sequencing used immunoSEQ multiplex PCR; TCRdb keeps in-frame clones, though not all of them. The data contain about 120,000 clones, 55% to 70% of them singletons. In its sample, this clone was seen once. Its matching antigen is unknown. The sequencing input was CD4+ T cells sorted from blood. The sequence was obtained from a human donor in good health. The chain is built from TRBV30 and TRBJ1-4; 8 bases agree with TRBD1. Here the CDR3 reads CASDRVSEKLFF. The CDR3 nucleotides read TGTGCCTCGGACAGGGTATCTGAAAAACTGTTTTTT.